Included here is one TCR beta chain sequence, with context. What it binds is unknown. The protocol was immunoSEQ multiplex PCR, while the TCRdb copy is restricted to in-frame clones and leaves out a portion. The sample carries 95,000 to 150,000 clones, approximately 92% recorded once. This entry belongs to a study of T cell responses to AZD1222 COVID-19 vaccine. CDR1 is MNHNY, CDR2 SVGAGI, per germline (reference sequence). Trimming pared 7 bases from V and 0 bases from J, leaving 13 bases between. The CDR3 runs 15 residues. General study results and limits: Two AZD1222 administrations were followed by greater Spike-specific TCR breadth and depth. Across spike, vaccine-associated CD4 TCRs were found, dominant at 160-218 and 743-854. Repertoire collection took place solely once the T cell response had peaked. Donors in the cohort were predominantly white British and more often female, and clonal diversity was possibly underestimated.

The sequences come from peripheral blood, collected 28 days after the second dose of the MenACWY control vaccine. The sequence came from an adult who received the MenACWY meningococcal vaccine as a control. The rearrangement uses TRBV6-6 and TRBJ1-5; a possible D gene is TRBD1 (6 bases). The CDR3 DNA sequence: TGTGCCAGCACCCAACAGGGAATTAGCAATCAGCCCCAGCATTTT. As protein: CASTQQGISNQPQHF.